This section outlines one TCR beta chain sequence together with its context. The sample is drawn from a study of technical replicates of blood from a few donors. V shed 4 bases and J shed 7 bases, with 22 bases lying between them. The V gene's germline CDR1 is SGHNT and CDR2 YENEEA. CDR3 length equals 17 residues. TCRdb keeps only in-frame clones here, not all; method: immunoSEQ multiplex PCR. The data contain 75,000 to 95,000 clones, approximately 94% of them seen just once; the ten biggest clones take up 0.25%. This TCR came from a human donor in good health. The specimen was T cells isolated from PBMCs. The rearrangement joins TRBV11-3 to TRBJ2-2, with D possibly being TRBD2 (6 bases). The CDR3 nucleotides are TGTGCCAGCAGCTCATATACGTGGTGGGGGGAGAGCGGGGAGCTGTTTTTT. It encodes CASSSYTWWGESGELFF.